The entry below gives a single TCR beta chain sequence along with its context. Its antigen is undetermined. TCRdb reanalysed the RT-PCR reads using MiXCR and keeps one entry per CDR3 protein. In the table there are some 3,000 distinct CDR3 sequences, 80% to 90% of which are singletons. Germline V gene data show CDR1 as LGHNA and CDR2 as YSLEER. The CDR3 loop spans 14 amino acids. The V end was cut by 2 bases, the J end by 5 bases, with 11 bases between. These data are taken from a study of yellow fever vaccine responses in identical twins. Study-level points and caveats: Reported findings indicate that twins' vaccine T cell responses seemed partially convergent, partially personalized.

The specimen was T cells from blood (PBMCs), unsorted or a sorted subset (not recorded which), collected before or after yellow fever vaccination (not recorded which). The receptor was derived from a woman under 30 who received the yellow fever vaccine. The rearrangement uses TRBV4-3 and TRBJ2-3; maybe TRBD1 (6 bases). The CDR3 DNA reads TGCGCCAGCAGCCAAAACCCGACAGGAGATACGCAGTATTTT. This gives the protein CASSQNPTGDTQYF.